The 30 T cell receptor beta chains below come from one sample, sequenced in a study of graft-versus-host responses after intestinal transplantation. What these receptors recognize is not known. Measured with immunoSEQ multiplex PCR; TCRdb has only the in-frame clones, and not every one. Here the sample spans around 90,000 clones, 85% to 95% being singletons. Sequenced here: unstimulated CD8+ T cells sorted from spleen or lymph node cells, sampled before transplant. The receptor set was obtained from a human donor who was the organ donor for an intestinal transplant.

On this clone itself: At one end, the junction sequence differs from germline, possibly due to a read error. In the same sample, other DNA sequences code for this CDR3. The CDR3, as DNA: TGCGCCAGCAGCGTTACGAGCTCCTACAATGAGCAGTTCTTC. Translation gives CASSVTSSYNEQFF. The chain links TRBV9 to TRBJ2-1; D remains unclear. The CDR3 runs 14 residues. Per germline, CDR1 SGDLS and CDR2 YYNGEE.

The rearrangement links TRBV4-2 to TRBJ2-2, with 9 nucleotides matching TRBD2. Trimming cost V 8 bases and J 4 bases; bases outside gene matches: 8. CDR3 length equals 15 residues. Germline-derived CDR1 and CDR2 are LGHNA and YNFKEQ. CDR3 region: CASAIAGVGTGELFF. In DNA, the CDR3 is TGTGCCAGCGCAATAGCGGGAGTTGGCACCGGGGAGCTGTTTTTT.

This chain links TRBV6-1 with TRBJ2-7; 11 nucleotides align to TRBD1. The V segment lost 1 base and the J segment 6 bases; nucleotides outside the gene matches: 2. CDR3 length: 14 residues. Germline V gives CDR1 MNHNS, CDR2 SASEGT. The CDR3 sequence is CASSEDGTGGEQYF. DNA for the CDR3: TGTGCCAGCAGTGAAGATGGGACAGGGGGCGAGCAGTACTTC.

The chain is built from TRBV5-4 and TRBJ2-7; 7 bases map to TRBD1. There are 14 residues in the CDR3. J gave up 0 bases and V 4 bases, and 4 bases lay outside the gene matches. The germline V gene encodes CDR1 SGHNT and CDR2 YYREEE (reference sequence). CDR3 nucleotide sequence: TGTGCCAGCAGCGATCGGGACAGCTCCTACGAGCAGTACTTC. Its translation: CASSDRDSSYEQYF.

The J gene is TRBJ1-5, the V gene TRBV4-1, with a weak D call TRBD1 (5 bases). In germline, CDR1 is MGHRA, CDR2 YSYEKL. The CDR3 consists of 15 residues. With 2 bases removed from V and 7 bases from J, the gap between germline ends came to 15 bases. The CDR3 reads CASSQLAGSGQPQHF. CDR3 nucleotide sequence: TGCGCCAGCAGCCAACTGGCAGGGTCCGGCCAGCCCCAGCATTTT.

This chain connects TRBV9 to TRBJ2-2, with 10 bases that match TRBD2. Germline V gene lookup returns CDR1 SGDLS and CDR2 YYNGEE. V lost 3 bases, J lost 6 bases, and 5 bases stayed unmatched. This CDR3 contains 15 residues. The CDR3 sequence is CASSATSGISGELFF. The CDR3 DNA reads as TGTGCCAGCAGCGCTACTAGCGGGATATCCGGGGAGCTGTTTTTT.

The chain carries TRBV7-3 and TRBJ2-3; 10 positions match TRBD1. In germline, CDR1 is SGHTA, CDR2 FQGTGA. CDR3 size: 17 residues. With V trimmed by 1 base and J by 2 bases, 6 bases remained unmatched. DNA for the CDR3: TGTGCCAGCAGCTTAAAGGCCGGGACAGGGGTCACAGATACGCAGTATTTT. Its protein product is CASSLKAGTGVTDTQYF.

Only one count was recorded for this clone. The V call is TRBV7-6, the J call TRBJ2-5, with a weak D call TRBD2 (5 bases). Trimming removed 4 bases at V and 5 bases at J, with 11 bases between. CDR1 and CDR2 (germline): SGHVS, FNYEAQ. The CDR3 contains 13 residues. Written as DNA, the CDR3 is TGTGCCAGCAGCTCGACTCCGGGGGAGACCCAGTACTTC. This sequence encodes CASSSTPGETQYF. Based on the CDR3 plus reference TRBV7-6 and TRBJ2-5, the full variable domain is GAGVSQSPRYKVTKRGQDVALRCDPISGHVSLYWYRQALGQGPEFLTYFNYEAQQDKSGLPNDRFSAERPEGSISTLTIQRTEQRDSAMYRCASSSTPGETQYFGPGTRLLVL.

The V call is TRBV28, the J call TRBJ2-1; 7 bases align to TRBD2. Germline CDR1 is MDHEN and CDR2 is SYDVKM. The CDR3 has 16 amino acids. Trimming cost V 4 bases and J 5 bases; bases outside gene matches: 11. CDR3 sequence (DNA): TGTGCCAGCAGTTCTCGCCCCTCTAGCGGAGACAATGAGCAGTTCTTC. Translated: CASSSRPSSGDNEQFF.

The V gene is TRBV6-5, the J gene TRBJ2-1, with D unresolved. CDR3 length equals 12 residues. The ends were cut back, 6 bases at V and 10 bases at J, with 13 bases in the middle. Germline assignment: CDR1 MNHEY and CDR2 SVGAGI. CDR3 in amino acids: CASRGLENEQFF. CDR3 sequence (DNA): TGTGCCAGCAGGGGCCTCGAGAACGAGCAGTTCTTC.

The chain couples TRBV18 to TRBJ2-7; 14 bases align to TRBD2. The V segment lost 3 bases and the J segment 3 bases; nucleotides outside the gene matches: 4. The germline CDR1 and CDR2 sequences are KGHSH and LQKENI. The CDR3 totals 16 residues. The CDR3 bases are TGTGCCAGCTCACCCCCCGGACTAGCGGGAGGCTACGAGCAGTACTTC. Its protein is CASSPPGLAGGYEQYF.

The CDR3 is CASSLDAGHEQFF. CDR3 coding DNA: TGCGCCAGCAGCTTGGACGCGGGCCATGAGCAGTTCTTC. The V gene is TRBV5-1, the J gene TRBJ2-1; D possibly corresponds to TRBD2 (5 bases). Trimming took 0 bases from V and 8 from J, leaving 9 bases between them. Germline CDR1 SGHRS, CDR2 YFSETQ. CDR3 length: 13 residues.

The V gene is TRBV18, the J gene TRBJ1-2; possibly TRBD1 for D (6 bases). The CDR3 is 16 residues long. V dropped 1 base and J dropped 3 bases, with 15 bases sitting between them. Germline CDR1 reads KGHSH; CDR2 reads LQKENI. The CDR3 region is CASSPREQGFYYGYTF. For the CDR3, the DNA is TGTGCCAGCTCACCACGGGAACAGGGCTTCTACTATGGCTACACCTTC.

The gene calls are TRBV4-2 and TRBJ2-1; the match to TRBD2 covers 10 bases. The V segment lost 0 bases and the J segment 10 bases; nucleotides outside the gene matches: 15. Germline CDR1 is LGHNA and CDR2 is YNFKEQ. The CDR3 runs 18 residues. The CDR3 is CASSQEMGSSSGSWEQFF. CDR3 in DNA: TGTGCCAGCAGCCAAGAGATGGGTTCGTCTAGCGGGAGTTGGGAGCAGTTCTTC.

V usage is TRBV9 and J usage is TRBJ2-3; perhaps TRBD2 as D (7 bases). The CDR3 covers 14 residues. V lost 0 bases and J 6 bases, leaving 11 bases between the germline ends. Germline CDR1 reads SGDLS; CDR2 reads YYNGEE. CDR3 coding DNA: TGTGCCAGCAGCGTAGAGGGGGGGCCGGATACGCAGTATTTT. This sequence encodes CASSVEGGPDTQYF.

V usage is TRBV6-1 and J usage is TRBJ1-6; tentatively, D is TRBD1 (5 bases). Germline CDR1 and CDR2: MNHNS and SASEGT. The germline V and J ends were trimmed by 8 bases and 6 bases, with 14 bases remaining between them. This CDR3 region has 14 residues. The CDR3, as DNA: TGTGCCAGCGTAACAGGTTTGAGTAATTCACCCCTCCACTTT. This sequence encodes CASVTGLSNSPLHF.

The genes are TRBV29-1 and TRBJ2-5, with 13 positions matching TRBD2. Germline V gene sequence: CDR1 SQVTM, CDR2 ANQGSEA. The CDR3 extends over 14 amino acids. The V and J ends lost 4 bases and 3 bases, in that order; junction bases with no gene match: 2. CDR3: CSVVGTSGEETQYF. Written as DNA, the CDR3 is TGCAGCGTTGTAGGGACTAGCGGGGAAGAGACCCAGTACTTC.

The chain joins TRBV28 to TRBJ1-2; 8 nucleotides match TRBD1. V was pared by 4 bases and J by 6 bases, with 16 bases of the junction left unmatched. This CDR3 is built from 17 residues. Germline loops: CDR1 MDHEN, CDR2 SYDVKM. CDR3 loop: CASSSTGTGQSAHGYTF. The CDR3, as DNA: TGTGCCAGCAGTTCTACCGGGACAGGACAATCCGCACATGGCTACACCTTC.

The rearrangement links TRBV9 to TRBJ1-2; possible D gene TRBD1, 6 bases. The CDR3 has 14 residues. Germline-derived CDR1 and CDR2 are SGDLS and YYNGEE. Trimming took 4 bases from V and 5 from J, leaving 15 bases between them. For the CDR3, the DNA is TGTGCCAGCAGCCACCGGGACACTCATTATGGCTACACCTTC. It translates to CASSHRDTHYGYTF.

The chain recombines TRBV4-1 with TRBJ1-2, with a possible D match to TRBD1 (6 bases). This CDR3 contains 14 residues. Per the germline V gene, CDR1 is MGHRA and CDR2 is YSYEKL. V shed 6 bases and J shed 1 base, with 12 bases lying between them. CDR3 region: CASSNLQGNYGYTF. The CDR3 DNA sequence: TGCGCCAGCAGTAACCTACAGGGTAACTATGGCTACACCTTC.

The chain links TRBV18 to TRBJ2-7; 7 nucleotides align to TRBD1. Germline V lookup: CDR1 KGHSH, CDR2 LQKENI. The J segment lost 0 bases and the V segment lost 4 bases, leaving 3 bases of the junction unmatched. This CDR3 contains 14 residues. CDR3 in amino acids: CASSQTGDSYEQYF. The CDR3 DNA reads TGTGCCAGCTCACAAACAGGGGACTCCTACGAGCAGTACTTC.

As DNA, the CDR3 is TGTGCCAGCAGTGAGCTGTTCGGTTCACCCCTCCACTTT. Translated, it gives CASSELFGSPLHF. This rearrangement joins TRBV6-4 to TRBJ1-6; D is unclear. This CDR3 region has 13 residues. Germline V gene lookup returns CDR1 MRHNA and CDR2 SNTAGT. The ends were cut back, 3 bases at V and 9 bases at J, with 9 bases in the middle.

The CDR3 reads CASSVTRYSNQPQHF. The CDR3 DNA reads as TGTGCCAGCAGTGTTACGAGATATAGCAATCAGCCCCAGCATTTT. The chain has TRBV6-1 and TRBJ1-5; D gene unclear. V was cut by 4 bases and J by 0 bases, with 10 bases left in between. Germline CDR1 is MNHNS and CDR2 is SASEGT. This CDR3 region has 15 residues.

The chain couples TRBV7-9 to TRBJ2-7, with D possibly matching TRBD1 (5 bases). CDR1 and CDR2 (germline): SEHNR, FQNEAQ (reference sequence). The CDR3 has 16 residues. Trimming stripped 5 bases from V and 2 bases from J, with 19 bases between. The CDR3 sequence is CASSAEKQGFPYEQYF. The DNA of the CDR3 is TGTGCCAGCAGCGCGGAGAAGCAGGGTTTCCCCTACGAGCAGTACTTC.

The chain carries TRBV13 and TRBJ1-4; unclear D gene. The V gene lost 3 bases and the J gene lost 5 bases, with 7 bases spanning the gap. CDR1 and CDR2 (germline): PRHDT, FYEKMQ (reference sequence). The length of the CDR3 is 13 residues. The CDR3 spells CASSFEGNEKLFF. CDR3 nucleotides: TGTGCCAGCAGCTTTGAGGGAAATGAAAAACTGTTTTTT.

The V gene is TRBV4-1, the J gene TRBJ2-3; TRBD2 matches at 12 bases. The ends lost 7 bases at V and 2 bases at J; junction bases unmatched: 10. The CDR3 runs 17 residues. Germline V lookup: CDR1 MGHRA, CDR2 YSYEKL. CDR3 sequence (DNA): TGCGCCAGCACCGACGGACTAGCGGGGCCGCTCACAGATACGCAGTATTTT. Amino acid sequence: CASTDGLAGPLTDTQYF.

This chain links TRBV7-9 with TRBJ1-2; D uncertain. Trimming left V 5 bases short and J 2 bases short, with 9 bases between. Germline CDR1 and CDR2: SEHNR and FQNEAQ (reference sequence). This CDR3 region has 13 residues. In DNA form, the CDR3 reads TGTGCCAGCAGCCCGGAGAACAACTATGGCTACACCTTC. It codes for CASSPENNYGYTF.

The chain is built from TRBV28 and TRBJ2-7; possibly TRBD1 for D (5 bases). The V end was cut by 6 bases, the J end by 2 bases, with 14 bases between. CDR1 is MDHEN, CDR2 SYDVKM, per germline. CDR3 length: 14 amino acids. CDR3 sequence reads: CASSSPETAYEQYF. The DNA for the CDR3 is TGTGCCAGCAGCTCCCCCGAGACAGCCTACGAGCAGTACTTC.

This clone was detected only once. The chain joins TRBV10-2 to TRBJ2-1, with D possibly TRBD2 on 6 matching bases. The germline CDR1 and CDR2 sequences are WSHSY and SAAADI. V was trimmed by 3 bases and J by 0 bases, leaving 9 bases between them. The CDR3 length is 15 residues. The CDR3: CASSERGSSYNEQFF. The CDR3 DNA reads TGCGCCAGCAGTGAACGGGGGAGCTCCTACAATGAGCAGTTCTTC.

The J gene is TRBJ2-7, the V gene TRBV5-6; D uncertain. From germline, CDR1 is SGHDT and CDR2 YYEEEE. The CDR3 runs 12 residues. Between the trimmed V and J ends, which lost 0 bases and 7 bases, there was a span of 8 bases. The CDR3 is CASSLDGSEQYF. The CDR3 DNA reads TGTGCCAGCAGCTTGGATGGTAGTGAGCAGTACTTC. Using reference TRBV5-6 and TRBJ2-7 for the parts outside the CDR3, the full variable domain is DAGVTQSPTHLIKTRGQQVTLRCSPKSGHDTVSWYQQALGQGPQFIFQYYEEEERQRGNFPDRFSGHQFPNYSSELNVNALLLGDSALYLCASSLDGSEQYFGPGTRLTVT.